This T cell receptor beta chain emerged from a study of blood T cell repertoires in COVID-19 (TCRdb year 2020). Describing the broader study: Samples from collaborators originated in the United States, Italy and Spain and spanned both the acute and convalescent phases of COVID-19. The prospective study material was composed of cDNA or gDNA derived from T cells, B-cell-depleted T cells, or PBMCs. Where available, HLA class I and class II types were obtained from metadata supplied by the sample provider rather than from assay-based typing. The repertoires were released in a freely available public database meant as a resource for research on the immune response to SARS-CoV-2. The sample metadata nearly always contained a de-identified subject ID, COVID-19 status, age in years and sex. Samples came from the ongoing ImmuneRACE study (first 160 participants) plus 1,254 subjects from 6 global collaborators. Deeply sampled blood TCRbeta repertoires from subjects exposed to, actively infected with, or recovered from COVID-19 were included in the dataset. What the study reported, not specific to this receptor: Clinical and demographic metadata were provided uncurated, with the amount varying by source and participant.

Whole blood was collected in K2EDTA tubes by collaborating institutions according to the institutions' own protocols. For TCRbeta analysis, collaborators shipped samples as frozen whole blood, isolated PBMCs, or DNA extracted from either of those sample types. The immunoSEQ Assay, a bias-controlled multiplex PCR, was used to amplify TCRbeta CDR3 regions from genomic DNA. On the authors' methods: The number of nucleated cells in each sample was estimated from the amplification of reference gene primers within the assay. To quantify the absolute abundance of each unique TCRbeta CDR3 rearrangement, sequence reads were collapsed and filtered. For each sample, productive Simpson clonality was calculated by taking the square root of Simpson's diversity index across productive rearrangements. What TCRdb holds here is the immuneACCESS table cut down to in-frame rearrangements. Part of the clones is not present; checked against another copy, under half of the missing clones reflect an unresolved V gene, and the others are unexplained. D and trimming come from the DNA, and the V and J calls and clone size come from that table. The sample has 200,000 to 250,000 clones on record, approximately 80% of them singletons. Jointly, the top ten make up 3.4% of the sample.

Its CDR3 holds 15 amino acids, cysteine through phenylalanine. CDR3 DNA only is kept here, 45 bases in frame from base 1. Trimming costs V 2 bases and J 0 bases, and their ends lie 11 bases apart. CDR1 and CDR2, per the germline V gene, are LGHNA and YSLEER. As concerns this clone: Its binding antigen is unknown. Per-nucleotide qualities are absent, and no much larger clonotype sits a single base away.

This sequence uses TRBV4-3 and TRBJ2-7; the D gene is perhaps TRBD2, from 5 matching bases. The sequence came from a woman under 30 with acute or convalescent COVID-19. Material: peripheral blood. CDR3 sequence: CASSQLAQSSYEQYF. The DNA reads TGCGCCAGCAGCCAACTAGCCCAGAGCTCCTACGAGCAGTACTTC.